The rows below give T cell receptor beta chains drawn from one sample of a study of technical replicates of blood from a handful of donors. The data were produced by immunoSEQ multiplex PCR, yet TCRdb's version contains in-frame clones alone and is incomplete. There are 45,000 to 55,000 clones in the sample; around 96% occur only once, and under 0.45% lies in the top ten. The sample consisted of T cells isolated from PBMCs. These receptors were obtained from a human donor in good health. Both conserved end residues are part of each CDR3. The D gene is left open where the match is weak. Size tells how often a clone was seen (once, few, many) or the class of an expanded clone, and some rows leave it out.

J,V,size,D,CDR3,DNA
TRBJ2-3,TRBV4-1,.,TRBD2,CASSQVPGGPGDTQYF,TGCGCCAGCAGCCAAGTTCCGGGAGGGCCGGGGGATACGCAGTATTTT
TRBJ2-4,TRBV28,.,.,CASSPIGTREKNIQYF,TGTGCCAGCAGTCCCATAGGGACTCGGGAAAAAAACATTCAGTACTTC
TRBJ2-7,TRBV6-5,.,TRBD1,CASSYAGTDYEQYF,TGTGCCAGCAGTTACGCCGGGACAGACTACGAGCAGTACTTC
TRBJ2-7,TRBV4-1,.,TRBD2,CASSEREADYYEQYF,TGCGCCAGCAGCGAGCGGGAGGCGGACTACTACGAGCAGTACTTC
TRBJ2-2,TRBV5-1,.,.,CASSRIGGAASTGELFF,TGCGCCAGCAGCCGAATAGGGGGGGCTGCGAGCACCGGGGAGCTGTTTTTT
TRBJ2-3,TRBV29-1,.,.,CSVEEGRLSTDTQYF,TGCAGCGTTGAAGAGGGCAGGCTTAGCACAGATACGCAGTATTTT
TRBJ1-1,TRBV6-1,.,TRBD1,CASSEGDRPNTEAFF,TGTGCCAGCAGTGAAGGGGACAGGCCGAACACTGAAGCTTTCTTT
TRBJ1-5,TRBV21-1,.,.,CASSKFRTGERSNQPQHF,TGTGCCAGCAGCAAGTTTAGGACAGGGGAGAGGAGCAATCAGCCCCAGCATTTT
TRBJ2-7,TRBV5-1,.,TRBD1,CASSLAGGTGEQYF,TGCGCCAGCAGCTTGGCAGGGGGCACGGGAGAGCAGTACTTC
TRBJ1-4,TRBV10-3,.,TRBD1,CAISETGTGNEKLFF,TGTGCCATCAGTGAGACCGGGACAGGGAATGAAAAACTGTTTTTT
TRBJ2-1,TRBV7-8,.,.,CASSLGTDDRYNEQFF,TGTGCCAGCAGCCTAGGGACCGACGACAGGTATAATGAGCAGTTCTTC
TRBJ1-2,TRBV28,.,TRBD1,CASSKYLRTGKEYGYTF,TGTGCCAGCAGTAAATACCTGAGGACAGGGAAGGAATATGGCTACACCTTC
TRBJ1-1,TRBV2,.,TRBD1,CASTGDNREAFF,TGTGCCTCCACAGGGGACAACCGAGAGGCTTTCTTT
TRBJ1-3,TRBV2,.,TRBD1,CASSGDTGGSGNTIYF,TGTGCCAGCAGTGGGGACACAGGGGGCAGTGGAAACACCATATATTTT
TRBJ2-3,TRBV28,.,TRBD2,CASSLEAGTTSPDTQYF,TGTGCCAGCAGTCTCGAGGCCGGGACTACCTCCCCAGATACGCAGTATTTT
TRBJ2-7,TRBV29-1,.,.,CSAGGPYEQYF,TGCAGCGCCGGAGGCCCCTACGAGCAGTACTTC
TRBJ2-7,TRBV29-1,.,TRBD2,CSGASGRVDEQYF,TGCAGCGGGGCGAGCGGGAGGGTGGACGAGCAGTACTTC
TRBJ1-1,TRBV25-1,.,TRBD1,CASSASGTGNTEAFF,TGTGCCAGCAGTGCCTCCGGGACAGGGAACACTGAAGCTTTCTTT
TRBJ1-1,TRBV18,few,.,CASSPTRNTEAFF,TGTGCCAGCTCACCAACGAGGAACACTGAAGCTTTCTTT
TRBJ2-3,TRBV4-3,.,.,CASSQGDWLSTDTQYF,TGCGCCAGCAGCCAAGGGGACTGGCTTAGCACAGATACGCAGTATTTT
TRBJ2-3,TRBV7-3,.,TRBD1,CASSLTVRTGLDTQYF,TGTGCCAGCAGCTTAACCGTTAGGACAGGGCTAGATACGCAGTATTTT
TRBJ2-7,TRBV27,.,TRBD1,CASSYKSGGGGYEQYF,TGTGCCAGCAGTTATAAATCAGGGGGCGGAGGCTACGAGCAGTACTTC
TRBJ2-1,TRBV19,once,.,CASSSHQDFYNEQFF,TGTGCCAGTAGTAGCCATCAGGACTTCTACAATGAGCAGTTCTTC
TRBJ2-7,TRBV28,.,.,CASAVRGEQYF,TGTGCCAGCGCCGTTAGGGGCGAGCAGTACTTC
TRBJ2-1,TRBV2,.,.,CANQASSYNEQFF,TGTGCCAACCAGGCCTCTTCCTACAATGAGCAGTTCTTC
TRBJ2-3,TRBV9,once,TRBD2,CASSEDYLAGTDTQYF,TGTGCCAGCAGCGAGGACTATCTAGCGGGAACAGATACGCAGTATTTT
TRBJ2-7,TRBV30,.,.,CAWSHITGKDPYEQYF,TGTGCCTGGAGTCATATCACAGGGAAGGACCCTTACGAGCAGTACTTC
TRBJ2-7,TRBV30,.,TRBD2,CAWLGGSSYEQYF,TGTGCCTGGCTCGGCGGGAGCTCCTACGAGCAGTACTTC
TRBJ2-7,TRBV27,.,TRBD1,CASSHKTGSSYEQYF,TGTGCCAGCAGTCATAAGACAGGGAGCTCCTACGAGCAGTACTTC
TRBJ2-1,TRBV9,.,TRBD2,CASSVGEPRGNEQFF,TGTGCCAGCAGCGTAGGTGAACCGCGGGGGAATGAGCAGTTCTTC
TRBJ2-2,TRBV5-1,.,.,CASSLGQSGDTGELFF,TGCGCCAGCAGCTTGGGACAGTCGGGAGACACCGGGGAGCTGTTTTTT
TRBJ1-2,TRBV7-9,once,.,CASSFHRQSFYGYTF,TGTGCCAGCAGCTTCCACCGACAGTCCTTCTATGGCTACACCTTC
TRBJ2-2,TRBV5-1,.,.,CASSLGQGPGELFF,TGCGCCAGCAGCTTGGGGCAGGGCCCCGGGGAGCTGTTTTTT
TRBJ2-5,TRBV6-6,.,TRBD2,CASTMTSGGKETQYF,TGTGCCAGCACTATGACTAGCGGGGGGAAAGAGACCCAGTACTTC